The rows below give T cell receptor beta chains drawn from one sample of a study of blood T cell repertoires in COVID-19. Assay: immunoSEQ multiplex PCR; the TCRdb copy retains only in-frame clones and omits some. The sample shows about 290,000 clones, about 85% of them seen only once. The specimen sequenced was peripheral blood. The receptors were gathered from a woman aged 50 to 60 with active or convalescent COVID-19. Both conserved end residues are part of each CDR3. The order of the fields is CDR3 length, clone size, J gene, D gene, V gene, CDR3 DNA, CDR3 protein. D genes are given only for firm matches. Rows may omit the clone size; those that give it use once, few, many or a size class.

16 . TRBJ2-2 TRBD1 TRBV9 TGTGCCAGCAGGCCCGGGGCAGGGGGTAGGGCCGGGGAGCTGTTTTTT CASRPGAGGRAGELFF
15 . TRBJ2-7 TRBD2 TRBV30 TGTGCCTGGAGTGTAGGGCTAGCGGGAATCTACGAGCAGTACTTC CAWSVGLAGIYEQYF
14 . TRBJ1-2 . TRBV3-1/TRBV3-2 TGTGCCAGCAGCCAGTTGAGCCAGGGTTCGGGCTACACCTTC CASSQLSQGSGYTF
13 few TRBJ1-1 . TRBV7-8 TGTGCCAGCAGCCCACACATGAACACTGAAGCTTTCTTT CASSPHMNTEAFF
17 . TRBJ1-2 TRBD1 TRBV28 TGTGCCAGCAGCCCCACCCTCGGACAGGGGGCGGCGTATGGCTACACCTTC CASSPTLGQGAAYGYTF
14 . TRBJ1-1 . TRBV5-1 TGCGCCAGCAGCTTGGCCCCACAGAATACTGAAGCTTTCTTT CASSLAPQNTEAFF
18 . TRBJ1-4 . TRBV6-1 TGTGCCAGCAGTGACGGTCCCCCTGAGGTGGTGGCTAATGAAAAACTGTTTTTT CASSDGPPEVVANEKLFF
15 . TRBJ2-3 . TRBV6-1 TGTGCCAGCAGTGAATCCAGGGGCCCCACAGATACGCAGTATTTT CASSESRGPTDTQYF
13 . TRBJ1-5 TRBD1 TRBV19 TGTGCCAGTATGAGGGACAGGGCCCAGCCCCAGCATTTT CASMRDRAQPQHF
15 . TRBJ2-7 . TRBV5-4 TGTGCCAGCAGCTTGGAGGCGGGCAGCTCCTACGAGCAGTACTTC CASSLEAGSSYEQYF
14 . TRBJ1-6 TRBD1 TRBV19 TGTGCCAGTAGAGAGACAGGGAGGAGTTCACCCCTCCACTTT CASRETGRSSPLHF
14 once TRBJ1-1 . TRBV9 TGTGCCAGCAGCGTAGGTAACGTTCCAGGTTCAGCTTTCTTT CASSVGNVPGSAFF
13 . TRBJ2-5 . TRBV12-3/TRBV12-4 TGTGCCAGCAGTCTAGACAGAAAAGAGACCCAGTACTTC CASSLDRKETQYF
13 . TRBJ2-3 TRBD2 TRBV12-3/TRBV12-4 TGTGCCGCCTCTAGCGGGAGAACGGATACGCAGTATTTT CAASSGRTDTQYF
12 . TRBJ1-2 TRBD1 TRBV30 TGTGCCTGGAGGCGGGGGACAGGGGACAACACCTTC CAWRRGTGDNTF
14 . TRBJ1-2 . TRBV6-5 TGTGCCAGCAGTCGAGGGTCGATCGGGGATGGCTACACCTTC CASSRGSIGDGYTF
15 . TRBJ2-1 . TRBV27 TGTGCCAGCAGTGCCAGAGGGCAGACGAACAATGAGCAGTTCTTC CASSARGQTNNEQFF
15 . TRBJ2-1 TRBD2 TRBV19 TGTGCCAGTAGTATCCTAGCGGGAGGTGCAAATGAGCAGTTCTTC CASSILAGGANEQFF
14 once TRBJ1-2 TRBD1 TRBV29-1 TGCAGCGTTCGCCCAGGGGGGCAACGGGGTGGCTACACCTTC CSVRPGGQRGGYTF
13 . TRBJ2-1 . TRBV25-1 TGTGCCAGCAGTGAATATATAGCTAATGAGCAGTTCTTC CASSEYIANEQFF
18 . TRBJ1-5 TRBD1 TRBV9 TGTGCCAGCAGCGTATGGGGGACAGGGGGTCAGGGCAATCAGCCCCAGCATTTT CASSVWGTGGQGNQPQHF
19 . TRBJ1-1 TRBD1 TRBV19 TGTGCCAGTAGTATAAAAATAGGGGGACAGGGGAGGTTTAGCACTGAAGCTTTCTTT CASSIKIGGQGRFSTEAFF
13 . TRBJ1-1 . TRBV12-3/TRBV12-4 TGTGCCAGCAGGGGGGACTCCAAAGGTGAAGCTTTCTTT CASRGDSKGEAFF
16 . TRBJ1-1 . TRBV7-3 TGTGCCAGCAGCTTAAGCGCGGTCCAGACGAACACTGAAGCTTTCTTT CASSLSAVQTNTEAFF
17 . TRBJ2-3 . TRBV3-1/TRBV3-2 TGTGCCAGCAGCCAAGGTATTACAGGGAGAGAACCAGATACGCAGTATTTT CASSQGITGREPDTQYF
18 once TRBJ1-2 . TRBV4-1 TGCGCCAGCAGCCAAGATACCCTTTTCGCGGGGCGGCACTATGGCTACACCTTC CASSQDTLFAGRHYGYTF
15 . TRBJ2-7 . TRBV18 TGTGCCAGCTCGAATACTAGACCTATCTCCTACGAGCAGTACTTC CASSNTRPISYEQYF
16 once TRBJ1-5 . TRBV7-2 TGTGCCAGCAGCTTATTTGGGTTTCAGAGCGATCAGCCCCAGCATTTT CASSLFGFQSDQPQHF
16 . TRBJ2-5 TRBD2 TRBV7-9 TGTGCCAGCAGCTTGAAGAGAGGGACTACCCGCAGAACCCAGTACTTC CASSLKRGTTRRTQYF
14 . TRBJ2-6 . TRBV4-2 TGTGCCAGCAGCCAACTCTCCGGGGCCAACGTCCTGACTTTC CASSQLSGANVLTF
12 few TRBJ2-5 . TRBV6-1 TGTGCCAGCAGTGATGCCGGGGAGACCCAGTACTTC CASSDAGETQYF
14 . TRBJ2-1 . TRBV5-6 TGTGCCAGCAGATCCAGGAGGGACTACAATGAGCAGTTCTTC CASRSRRDYNEQFF
13 few TRBJ2-3 . TRBV14 TGTGCCAGCAGCCGGGACAATGCCGATACGCAGTATTTT CASSRDNADTQYF
12 . TRBJ1-6 . TRBV27 TGTGCCAGCAGCGGCCCGGGGTCACCCCTCCACTTT CASSGPGSPLHF
14 . TRBJ1-2 . TRBV18 TGTGCCAGCTCACCGGGCCAGGGAAACTATGGCTACACCTTC CASSPGQGNYGYTF
16 . TRBJ2-2 TRBD2 TRBV9 TGTGCCAGCAGCGTAGGCCCCGGGGGGTCCACCGGGGAGCTGTTTTTT CASSVGPGGSTGELFF
15 once TRBJ1-5 TRBD1 TRBV30 TGTGCCTGGAGTCCCCGAGGGGGCGGCAATCAGCCCCAGCATTTT CAWSPRGGGNQPQHF
18 . TRBJ1-5 . TRBV27 TGTGCCAGCATACCCCAAGTAACGGGACAATCGAGCAATCAGCCCCAGCATTTT CASIPQVTGQSSNQPQHF
15 . TRBJ2-7 TRBD1 TRBV5-1 TGCGCCAGCAGCCCCGGACAGGGAACTGTCTACGAGCAGTACTTC CASSPGQGTVYEQYF
13 . TRBJ2-7 TRBD1 TRBV7-6 TGTGCCAGCGGGGGGGACAGGGCCTACGAGCAGTACTTC CASGGDRAYEQYF
12 . TRBJ1-5 . TRBV7-9 TGTGCCAGCAGCTTAGCGAGTCAGCCCCAGCATTTT CASSLASQPQHF
14 once TRBJ2-7 TRBD2 TRBV28 TGTGCCAGCAGTTTTAGGCTAGCGGGCTACGAGCAGTACTTC CASSFRLAGYEQYF
14 . TRBJ2-3 . TRBV9 TGTGCCAGCAGCGTACAAGCTAGCACAGATACGCAGTATTTT CASSVQASTDTQYF
14 once TRBJ1-4 . TRBV5-5 TGTGCCAGCAGCTCGGTTACAACTAATGAAAAACTGTTTTTT CASSSVTTNEKLFF
14 . TRBJ1-1 . TRBV19 TGTGCCAGTAGTTTCCAGGGGTTTGACACTGAAGCTTTCTTT CASSFQGFDTEAFF
12 . TRBJ2-1 TRBD2 TRBV6-5 TGTGCCAGCAGTCGGGGGGGGCGGGAGCAGTTCTTC CASSRGGREQFF
16 . TRBJ1-1 . TRBV6-1 TGTGCCAGCAGTGCCGGGTACCTACTCATGAACACTGAAGCTTTCTTT CASSAGYLLMNTEAFF
15 . TRBJ2-1 TRBD1 TRBV6-5 TGTGCCAGCAGGAGTGGACAGGGTACTTACAATGAGCAGTTCTTC CASRSGQGTYNEQFF